Described below is a single TCR beta chain sequence and its context. These data are taken from a study of blood T cell repertoires in COVID-19. Study-wide background: Sample material is recorded as cDNA or gDNA derived from T cells, B-cell-depleted T cells, or PBMCs.

Source study methods: It was from reference gene primer amplification that nucleated cell counts were estimated. Generated by immunoSEQ multiplex PCR, the TCRdb table keeps only in-frame clones and is missing some. D and trimming come from the DNA, and the V and J calls and clone size come from that table. Here the sample spans over 150,000 clones, around four fifths being singletons. The germline V gene encodes CDR1 KGHSH and CDR2 LQKENI. The CDR3 runs 16 residues. V shed 6 bases and J shed 0 bases, with 15 bases lying between them. The receptor was isolated from a woman older than 75 with active or convalescent COVID-19. This chain connects TRBV18 to TRBJ1-5, with D hard to call. The sequencing sample was made of peripheral blood. CDR3 DNA: TGTGCCAGCTCCCTTGAGAGGCCCTATAGCAATCAGCCCCAGCATTTT. Residues: CASSLERPYSNQPQHF.